The clone carrying this T cell receptor (beta chain) was found many times. CDR3 length: 13 amino acids. Germline V gene data show CDR1 as SGHNT and CDR2 as YENEEA. V shed 3 bases and J shed 7 bases, with 12 bases lying between them. These data originate in a study of T cells in Graves' hyperthyroidism and ophthalmopathy. Study overall: Upon initial diagnosis and before any treatment, peripheral blood was collected.

TCR beta CDR3 sequences were amplified from RNA transcripts. The HTBI primer set was used in a first-round RT-PCR of the TCR CDR3. TCRdb fed the multiplex PCR reads into MiXCR, producing one record per CDR3 protein. Of about 640,000 distinct CDR3 sequences detected, roughly 20% appear once; the ten largest clones hold under 35%. This receptor was taken from a man younger than 45 with Graves' ophthalmopathy. Material: blood. V and J are TRBV11-3 and TRBJ2-5, with D perhaps assigned TRBD1 or TRBD2 (5 bases each). In DNA, the CDR3 is TGTGCCAGCAGCTTCCTCAGTGGGGGGACCCAGTACTTC. Its translation is CASSFLSGGTQYF.